Below, 6 T cell receptor beta chains from the same sample are listed, as sequenced in a study of shared clonotypes between healthy human individuals. Sequenced by immunoSEQ multiplex PCR; TCRdb stores in-frame clones only, minus some. In the table there are about 79,000 clones, over 55% of which are singletons. The sample taken for sequencing was memory CD8+ T cells sorted from blood. Subset meaning: CD45RO+ cells pooled with CCR7-negative TemRA cells. All receptors derive from a young man in good health.

The CDR3 nucleotides are TGCGCCAGCAGTGATGGCGGTAGCGGGACGGATACGCAGTATTTT. Residues: CASSDGGSGTDTQYF. This rearrangement joins TRBV10-2 to TRBJ2-3; 8 bases map to TRBD2. Trimming cost V 3 bases and J 6 bases; bases outside gene matches: 8. CDR3 length equals 15 residues. The V gene's germline CDR1 is WSHSY and CDR2 SAAADI.

The chain links TRBV18 to TRBJ2-3; D might be TRBD2 (7 bases). V dropped 8 bases and J dropped 3 bases, with 18 bases sitting between them. The CDR3 consists of 15 residues. The germline V gene encodes CDR1 KGHSH and CDR2 LQKENI. As DNA, the CDR3 is TGTGCCAGCCGAGGACAGCGGGGTTCTACAGATACGCAGTATTTT. This gives the protein CASRGQRGSTDTQYF.

This chain joins TRBV5-1 and TRBJ1-2; D is possibly TRBD1 (6 bases). Germline CDR1 and CDR2: SGHRS and YFSETQ. The CDR3 runs 14 residues. Trimming shortened V by 3 bases and J by 3 bases, and 12 bases separated the two germline ends. The CDR3 region is CASSWEQGYYGYTF. CDR3 nucleotides: TGCGCCAGCAGCTGGGAACAGGGTTACTATGGCTACACCTTC.

The chain combines TRBV6-6 with TRBJ2-7, with 10 positions matching TRBD2. The ends lost 1 base at V and 6 bases at J; junction bases unmatched: 6. Per germline, CDR1 MNHNY and CDR2 SVGAGI (reference sequence). The length of the CDR3 is 15 residues. The CDR3 DNA sequence: TGTGCCAGCAGTTACTTTGCTAGCGGGAGCTCCGAGCAGTACTTC. This gives the protein CASSYFASGSSEQYF.

This clone showed up many times. The chain carries TRBV7-9 and TRBJ2-3; D is tentatively TRBD1 or TRBD2 (5 bases each). The CDR3 sequence is 14 residues long. Per the germline V gene, CDR1 is SEHNR and CDR2 is FQNEAQ (reference sequence). Trimming took 5 bases from V and 5 from J, leaving 14 bases between them. Here the CDR3 DNA reads TGTGCCAGCAGCCCCAGGGTCCGGGGAGATACGCAGTATTTT. It codes for CASSPRVRGDTQYF.

This clone was counted only a few times. The chain is built from TRBV6-1 and TRBJ1-1, with D perhaps TRBD1 (6 bases). The CDR3 loop spans 16 amino acids. From germline, CDR1 is MNHNS and CDR2 SASEGT. Trimming left V 4 bases short and J 0 bases short, with 15 bases between. The CDR3: CASSGDYRDLNTEAFF. The DNA of the CDR3 is TGTGCCAGCAGTGGGGACTACAGGGATTTGAACACTGAAGCTTTCTTT.